This TCR beta chain was recovered during a study of blood T cell repertoires in COVID-19. Study information: The United States, Italy and Spain supplied acute and convalescent COVID-19 samples. Nucleic acid was either cDNA or gDNA, and it came from T cells, B-cell-depleted T cells, or PBMCs.

Per the original data handling: Estimates of nucleated cell counts were drawn from the amplification of reference gene primers. TCRdb's copy holds only in-frame clones and misses some; the assay was immunoSEQ multiplex PCR. That table is the source of V, J and clone size, and D and trimming were worked out from the DNA. The profile shows under 300,000 clones, 75% to 90% of them singletons. Source material: peripheral blood. The receptor's source is a woman aged 70-85 years with acute or convalescent COVID-19.

CDR3 amino acids: CASRQQGAFNYGYTF. The CDR3 DNA sequence: TGTGCCAGCAGGCAACAGGGGGCGTTTAACTATGGCTACACCTTC. The rearrangement joins TRBV6-5 to TRBJ1-2; 9 nucleotides match TRBD1. There are 15 residues in the CDR3. The V gene's germline CDR1 is MNHEY and CDR2 SVGAGI. The trim removed 6 bases at V and 1 base at J, leaving 6 bases unmatched.